This T cell receptor beta chain was observed in a study of T cell responses to AZD1222 COVID-19 vaccine. Across the study: Recipients boosted at about 4 weeks or about 12 weeks are pooled. Regarding the study as a whole: Spike-specific TCRs gained breadth and depth after people received two AZD1222 doses. Clonal diversity was possibly underestimated, and the donors were mostly white British, with more females. Repertoires were obtained solely post-peak T cell response.

Assay used: immunoSEQ multiplex PCR; TCRdb lists only in-frame clones, some missing. The sample has around 130,000 clones; roughly 88% are singletons. In germline, CDR1 is LNHDA, CDR2 SQIVND (reference sequence). The CDR3 covers 12 residues. Trimming took off 11 bases at V and 7 bases at J, with 18 bases between the two ends. Regarding this clone: What it binds is unknown.

The gene calls are TRBV19 and TRBJ2-7, with D possibly matching TRBD2 (5 bases). The material sequenced was peripheral blood, taken on day 0 of AZD1222 vaccination. The sequence was collected from an adult in good health. Written as DNA, the CDR3 is TGTGCCGCGGGCCCAACGACGGGAGAGCAGTACTTC. It translates to CAAGPTTGEQYF.